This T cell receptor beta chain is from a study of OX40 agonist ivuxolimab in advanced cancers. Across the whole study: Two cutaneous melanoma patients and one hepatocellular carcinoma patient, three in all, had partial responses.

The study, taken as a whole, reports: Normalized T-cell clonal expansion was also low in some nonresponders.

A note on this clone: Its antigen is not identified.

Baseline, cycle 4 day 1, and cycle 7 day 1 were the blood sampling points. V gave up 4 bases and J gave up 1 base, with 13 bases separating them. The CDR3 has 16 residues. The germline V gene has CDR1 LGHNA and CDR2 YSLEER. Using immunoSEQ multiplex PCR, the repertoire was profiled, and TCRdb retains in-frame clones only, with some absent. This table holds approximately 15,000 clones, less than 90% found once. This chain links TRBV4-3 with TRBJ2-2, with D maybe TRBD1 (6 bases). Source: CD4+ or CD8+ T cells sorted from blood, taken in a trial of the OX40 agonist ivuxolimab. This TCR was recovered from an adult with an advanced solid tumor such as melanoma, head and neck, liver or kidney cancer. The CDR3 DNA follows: TGCGCCAGCAGCCCCAGTTGGACAGTGAACACCGGGGAGCTGTTTTTT. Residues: CASSPSWTVNTGELFF.